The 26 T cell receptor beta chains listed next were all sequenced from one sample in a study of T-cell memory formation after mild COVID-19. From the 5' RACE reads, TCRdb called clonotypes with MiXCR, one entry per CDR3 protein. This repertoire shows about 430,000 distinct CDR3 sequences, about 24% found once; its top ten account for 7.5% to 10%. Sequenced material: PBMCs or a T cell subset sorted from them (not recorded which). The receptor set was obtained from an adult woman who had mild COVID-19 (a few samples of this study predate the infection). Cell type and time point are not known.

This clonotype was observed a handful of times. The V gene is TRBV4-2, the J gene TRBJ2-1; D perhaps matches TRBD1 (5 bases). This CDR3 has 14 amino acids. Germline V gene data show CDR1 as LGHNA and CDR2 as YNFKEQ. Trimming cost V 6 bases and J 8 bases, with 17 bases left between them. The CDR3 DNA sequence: TGTGCCAGCAGATCTCTAGGGGTAATAGATGAGCAGTTCTTC. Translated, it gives CASRSLGVIDEQFF.

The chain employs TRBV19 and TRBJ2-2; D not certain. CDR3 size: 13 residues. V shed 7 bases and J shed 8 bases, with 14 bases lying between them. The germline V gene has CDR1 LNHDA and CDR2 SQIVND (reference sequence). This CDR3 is CASKMLDSGELFF. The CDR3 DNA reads TGTGCCAGTAAGATGCTAGACTCAGGGGAGCTGTTTTTT.

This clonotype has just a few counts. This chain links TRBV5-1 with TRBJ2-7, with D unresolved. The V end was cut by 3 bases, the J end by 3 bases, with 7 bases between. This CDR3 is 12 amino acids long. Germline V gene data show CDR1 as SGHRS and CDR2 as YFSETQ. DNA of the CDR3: TGCGCCAGCAGCTCACCGGACTACGAGCAGTACTTC. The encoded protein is CASSSPDYEQYF.

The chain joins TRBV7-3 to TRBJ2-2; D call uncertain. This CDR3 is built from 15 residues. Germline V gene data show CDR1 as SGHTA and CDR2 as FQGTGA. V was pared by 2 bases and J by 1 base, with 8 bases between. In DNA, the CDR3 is TGTGCCAGCAGCTTACCCCAGGAGAACACCGGGGAGCTGTTTTTT. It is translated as CASSLPQENTGELFF.

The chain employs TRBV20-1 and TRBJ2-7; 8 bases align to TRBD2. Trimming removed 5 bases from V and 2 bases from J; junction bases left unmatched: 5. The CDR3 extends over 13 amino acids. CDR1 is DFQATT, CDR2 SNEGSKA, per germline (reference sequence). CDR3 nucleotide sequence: TGCAGTGCTCGCAGCGGGAGCCCCTACGAGCAGTACTTC. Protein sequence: CSARSGSPYEQYF.

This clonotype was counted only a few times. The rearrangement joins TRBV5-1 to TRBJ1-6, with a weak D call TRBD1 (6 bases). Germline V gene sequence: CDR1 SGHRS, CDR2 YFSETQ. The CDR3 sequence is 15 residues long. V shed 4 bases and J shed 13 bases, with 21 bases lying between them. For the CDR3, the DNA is TGCGCCAGCAGCGCACAGGGCGCCTCCTCGGGGCCCCTCCACTTT. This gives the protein CASSAQGASSGPLHF.

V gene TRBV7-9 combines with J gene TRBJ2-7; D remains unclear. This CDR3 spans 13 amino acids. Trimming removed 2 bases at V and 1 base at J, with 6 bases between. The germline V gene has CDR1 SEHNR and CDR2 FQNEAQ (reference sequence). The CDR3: CASSLQASYEQYF. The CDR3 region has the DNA TGTGCCAGCAGCTTACAGGCGTCCTACGAGCAGTACTTC.

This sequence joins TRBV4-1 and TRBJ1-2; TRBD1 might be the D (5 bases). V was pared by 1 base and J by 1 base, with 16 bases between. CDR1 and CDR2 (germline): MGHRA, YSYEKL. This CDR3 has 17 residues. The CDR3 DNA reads TGCGCCAGCAGCCAAGCCCTACGGACGGGGCGTAACTATGGCTACACCTTC. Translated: CASSQALRTGRNYGYTF.

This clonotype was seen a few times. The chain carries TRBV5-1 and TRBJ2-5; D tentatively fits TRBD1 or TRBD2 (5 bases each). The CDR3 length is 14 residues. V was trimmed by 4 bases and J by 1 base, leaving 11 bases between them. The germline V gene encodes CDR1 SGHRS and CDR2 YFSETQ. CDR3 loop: CASSLRDGQETQYF. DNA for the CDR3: TGCGCCAGCAGCCTCCGGGACGGCCAAGAGACCCAGTACTTC.

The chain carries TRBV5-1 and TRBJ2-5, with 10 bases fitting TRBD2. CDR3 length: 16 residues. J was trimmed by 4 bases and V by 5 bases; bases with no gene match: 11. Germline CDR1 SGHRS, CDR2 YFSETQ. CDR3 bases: TGCGCCAGCAGTTTAGGGACTAGCGCCTTTTTAGAGACCCAGTACTTC. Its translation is CASSLGTSAFLETQYF.

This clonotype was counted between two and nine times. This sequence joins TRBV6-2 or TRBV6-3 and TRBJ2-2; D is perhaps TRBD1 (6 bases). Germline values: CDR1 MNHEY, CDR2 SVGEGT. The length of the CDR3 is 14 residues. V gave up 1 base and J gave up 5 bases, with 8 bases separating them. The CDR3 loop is CASSYFQGTGELFF. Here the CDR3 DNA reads TGTGCCAGCAGTTACTTCCAGGGGACCGGGGAGCTGTTTTTT.

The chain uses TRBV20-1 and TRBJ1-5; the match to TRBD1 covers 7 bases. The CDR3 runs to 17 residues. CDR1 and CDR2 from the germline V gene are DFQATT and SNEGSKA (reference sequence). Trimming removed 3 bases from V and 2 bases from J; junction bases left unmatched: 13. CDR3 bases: TGCAGTGCTAGTAAGGTGACAGGGCTTATGGGCAATCAGCCCCAGCATTTT. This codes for CSASKVTGLMGNQPQHF.

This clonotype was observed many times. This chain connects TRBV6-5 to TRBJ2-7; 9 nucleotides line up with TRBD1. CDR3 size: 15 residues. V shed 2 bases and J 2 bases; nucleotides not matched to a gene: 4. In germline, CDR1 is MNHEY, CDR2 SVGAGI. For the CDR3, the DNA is TGTGCCAGCAGTTACCGGGGACAGGGAACCTACGAGCAGTACTTC. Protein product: CASSYRGQGTYEQYF.

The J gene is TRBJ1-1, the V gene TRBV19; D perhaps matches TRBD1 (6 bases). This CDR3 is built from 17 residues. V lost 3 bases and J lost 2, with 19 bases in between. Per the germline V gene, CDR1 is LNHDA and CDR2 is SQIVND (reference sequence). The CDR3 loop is CASSIASEGTTNTEAFF. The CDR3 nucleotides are TGTGCCAGTAGTATTGCCTCAGAGGGGACAACTAACACTGAAGCTTTCTTT.

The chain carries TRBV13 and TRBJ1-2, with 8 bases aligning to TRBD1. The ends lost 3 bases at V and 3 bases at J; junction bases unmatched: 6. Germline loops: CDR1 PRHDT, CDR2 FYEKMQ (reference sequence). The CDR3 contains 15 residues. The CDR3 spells CASSLGQAPHYGYTF. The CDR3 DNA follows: TGTGCCAGCAGCTTGGGACAGGCCCCCCACTATGGCTACACCTTC.

This CDR3 reads CASSFSGALYEQYF. DNA of the CDR3: TGTGCCAGCAGTTTTAGCGGGGCGCTGTACGAGCAGTACTTC. The rearrangement joins TRBV5-4 to TRBJ2-7, with 8 bases fitting TRBD2. Germline CDR1 is SGHNT and CDR2 is YYREEE (reference sequence). The CDR3 contains 14 residues. Germline trimming cut 5 bases from V and 4 bases from J; bases unmatched to any gene: 8.

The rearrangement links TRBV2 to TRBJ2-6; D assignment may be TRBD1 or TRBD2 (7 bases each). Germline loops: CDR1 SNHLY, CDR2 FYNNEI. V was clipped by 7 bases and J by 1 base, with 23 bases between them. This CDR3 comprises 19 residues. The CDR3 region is CASTGGSGQVVSGANVLTF. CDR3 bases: TGTGCCAGCACGGGAGGATCAGGACAGGTTGTTTCTGGGGCCAACGTCCTGACTTTC.

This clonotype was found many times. The CDR3 is CASSLAGIGQGDEQYF. The CDR3 region has the DNA TGTGCCAGCAGCTTGGCCGGTATCGGACAGGGGGACGAGCAGTACTTC. The rearrangement links TRBV5-4 to TRBJ2-7; 10 bases agree with TRBD1. Germline V CDR1 and CDR2: SGHNT, YYREEE (reference sequence). V lost 0 bases to trimming and J lost 5 bases; unmatched junction nucleotides: 8. The CDR3 sequence is 16 residues long.

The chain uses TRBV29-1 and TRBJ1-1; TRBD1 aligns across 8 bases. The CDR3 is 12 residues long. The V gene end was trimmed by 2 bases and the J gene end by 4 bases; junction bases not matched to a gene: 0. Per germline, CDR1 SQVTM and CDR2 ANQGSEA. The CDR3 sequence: CSVETGGTEAFF. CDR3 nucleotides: TGCAGCGTTGAAACAGGGGGCACTGAAGCTTTCTTT.

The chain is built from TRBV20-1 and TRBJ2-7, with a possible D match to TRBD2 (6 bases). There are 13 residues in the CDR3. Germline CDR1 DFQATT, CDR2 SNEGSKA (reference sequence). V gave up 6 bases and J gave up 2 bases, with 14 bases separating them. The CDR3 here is CSANWDSPYEQYF. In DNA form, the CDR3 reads TGCAGTGCCAACTGGGACTCCCCCTACGAGCAGTACTTC.

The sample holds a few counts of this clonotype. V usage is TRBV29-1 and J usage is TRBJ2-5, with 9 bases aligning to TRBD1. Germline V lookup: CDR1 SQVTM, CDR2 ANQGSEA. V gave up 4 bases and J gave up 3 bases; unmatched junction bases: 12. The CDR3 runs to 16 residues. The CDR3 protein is CSVAPLKQGAEETQYF. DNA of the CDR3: TGCAGCGTTGCCCCGCTAAAACAGGGGGCGGAAGAGACCCAGTACTTC. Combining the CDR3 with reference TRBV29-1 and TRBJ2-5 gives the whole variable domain SAVISQKPSRDICQRGTSLTIQCQVDSQVTMMFWYRQQPGQSLTLIATANQGSEATYESGFVIDKFPISRPNLTFSTLTVSNMSPEDSSIYLCSVAPLKQGAEETQYFGPGTRLLVL.

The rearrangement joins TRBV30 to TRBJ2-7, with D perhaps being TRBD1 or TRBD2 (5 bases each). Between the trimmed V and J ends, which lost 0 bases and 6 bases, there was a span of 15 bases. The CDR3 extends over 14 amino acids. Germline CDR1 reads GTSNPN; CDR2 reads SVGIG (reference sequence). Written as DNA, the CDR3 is TGTGCCTGGAGTGTACACAAGCCAGGGACCGAGCAGTACTTC. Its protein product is CAWSVHKPGTEQYF.

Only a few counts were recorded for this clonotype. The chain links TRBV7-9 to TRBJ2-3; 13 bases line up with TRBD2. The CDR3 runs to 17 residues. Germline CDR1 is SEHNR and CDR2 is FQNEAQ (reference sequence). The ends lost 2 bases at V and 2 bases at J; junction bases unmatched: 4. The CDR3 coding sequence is TGTGCCAGCAGCTTACAGGGACTAGCGGGACCCACAGATACGCAGTATTTT. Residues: CASSLQGLAGPTDTQYF.

The CDR3 here is CASSQDGVAGLLSQETQYF. The CDR3 DNA sequence: TGCGCCAGCAGCCAAGATGGAGTAGCGGGACTTCTCTCCCAAGAGACCCAGTACTTC. This rearrangement joins TRBV4-3 to TRBJ2-5, with 8 bases identical to TRBD2. The CDR3 loop spans 19 amino acids. With V trimmed by 0 bases and J by 1 base, 13 bases remained unmatched. Per germline, CDR1 LGHNA and CDR2 YSLEER.

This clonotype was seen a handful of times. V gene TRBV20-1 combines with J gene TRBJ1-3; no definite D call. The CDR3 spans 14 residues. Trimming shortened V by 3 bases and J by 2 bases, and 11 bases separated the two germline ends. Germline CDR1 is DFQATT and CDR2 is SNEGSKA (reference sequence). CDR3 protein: CSASGLLTGNTIYF. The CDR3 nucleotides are TGCAGTGCTAGCGGACTCCTGACTGGAAACACCATATATTTT.

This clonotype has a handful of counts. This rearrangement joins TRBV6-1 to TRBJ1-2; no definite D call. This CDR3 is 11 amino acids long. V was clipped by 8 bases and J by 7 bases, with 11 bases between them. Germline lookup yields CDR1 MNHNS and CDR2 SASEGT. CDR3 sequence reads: CASGSGGGYTF. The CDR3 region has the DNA TGTGCCAGCGGGTCGGGAGGTGGCTACACCTTC.